The 24 T cell receptor beta chains given below trace back to one sample, sequenced in a study of tissue T cells after allogeneic stem cell transplantation. TCRdb's table, derived via immunoSEQ multiplex PCR, lists solely in-frame clones and lacks some. Counted here are approximately 11,000 clones, about two thirds occurring once; the ten biggest clones make up approximately 15%. This specimen consisted of tissue from the right colon, obtained at autopsy. These TCRs come from a woman aged 18-49 years with breast cancer.

Written as DNA, the CDR3 is TGTGCCAGCAGGCAGGACAGCGCCGGGGAGCTGTTTTTT. Protein product: CASRQDSAGELFF. The genes are TRBV11-2 and TRBJ2-2; perhaps TRBD1 as D (6 bases). The CDR3 spans 13 residues. Germline V gene data show CDR1 as SGHAT and CDR2 as FQNNGV. V was trimmed by 6 bases and J by 6 bases, leaving 11 bases between them.

The chain uses TRBV6-5 and TRBJ1-6; D call uncertain. The germline CDR1 and CDR2 sequences are MNHEY and SVGAGI. The CDR3 is 14 residues long. The V end lost 6 bases, the J end lost 4 bases, and 10 bases lay between the germline ends. CDR3 DNA sequence: TGTGCCAGCAGGAGTAATGGGTATAATTCACCCCTCCACTTT. Protein sequence: CASRSNGYNSPLHF.

By sample fraction, this clone is medium-sized. The rearrangement joins TRBV3-1 (or the pseudogene TRBV3-2) to TRBJ2-7, with 15 bases aligning to TRBD2. Losses at the gene ends were 4 bases for V and 7 bases for J; bases not matched to a gene: 5. Per the germline V gene, CDR1 is LGHDT and CDR2 is YNNKEL (reference sequence). This CDR3 is 15 amino acids long. CDR3 DNA sequence: TGTGCCAGCAGCCCCGGGACTAGCGGGGGGAGGGAGCAGTACTTC. Translating it yields CASSPGTSGGREQYF.

The chain joins TRBV28 to TRBJ1-2; D remains unclear. Trimming stripped 4 bases from V and 1 base from J, with 16 bases between. This CDR3 is built from 16 residues. Germline V gene sequence: CDR1 MDHEN, CDR2 SYDVKM. The CDR3 coding sequence is TGTGCCAGCAGTTCCGTGGGAGGACGGAGTAACTATGGCTACACCTTC. This gives the protein CASSSVGGRSNYGYTF.

The chain employs TRBV7-9 and TRBJ1-2, with D tentatively TRBD1 (6 bases). Trimming left V 5 bases short and J 2 bases short, with 9 bases between. The germline V gene encodes CDR1 SEHNR and CDR2 FQNEAQ (reference sequence). The CDR3 contains 13 residues. DNA of the CDR3: TGTGCCAGCAGCCCGGACAGAAACTATGGCTACACCTTC. Translated, it gives CASSPDRNYGYTF.

This clone was found once. The chain joins TRBV5-1 to TRBJ2-5, with unresolved D. Germline CDR1 and CDR2: SGHRS and YFSETQ. This CDR3 has 14 residues. The germline V and J ends were trimmed by 4 bases and 0 bases, with 10 bases remaining between them. The CDR3, as DNA: TGCGCCAGCAGCGTGAACCCGTACCAAGAGACCCAGTACTTC. Residues: CASSVNPYQETQYF.

This clone has more than one count but fewer than ten. This chain connects TRBV7-9 to TRBJ2-3; D remains ambiguous. V dropped 5 bases and J dropped 2 bases, with 5 bases sitting between them. The CDR3 totals 12 residues. Germline CDR1 is SEHNR and CDR2 is FQNEAQ (reference sequence). This chain's CDR3 is CASSGDTDTQYF. The DNA for the CDR3 is TGTGCCAGCAGCGGGGACACAGATACGCAGTATTTT.

The chain carries TRBV6-1 and TRBJ1-5, with TRBD1 as a possible D gene (5 bases). Trimming took off 1 base at V and 7 bases at J, with 14 bases between the two ends. The CDR3 loop spans 15 amino acids. The germline CDR1 and CDR2 sequences are MNHNS and SASEGT. In DNA form, the CDR3 reads TGTGCCAGCAGTGAAGTTTGGGCCCGGGGGCAGCCCCAGCATTTT. Translation gives CASSEVWARGQPQHF.

The chain uses TRBV9 and TRBJ2-1; TRBD1 matches 9 bases. Germline CDR1 reads SGDLS; CDR2 reads YYNGEE. This CDR3 spans 15 amino acids. The J segment lost 5 bases and the V segment lost 4 bases, leaving 7 bases of the junction unmatched. The DNA of the CDR3 is TGTGCCAGCAGCCCACGGACAGGGGTTAACAATGAGCAGTTCTTC. Translation: CASSPRTGVNNEQFF.

The J gene is TRBJ2-1, the V gene TRBV7-8, with 16 positions matching TRBD2. With V trimmed by 3 bases and J by 7 bases, 12 bases remained unmatched. CDR1 is SGHVS and CDR2 is FQNEAQ in the germline V gene. There are 19 residues in the CDR3. The CDR3: CASSLGYTGTSGGANEQFF. In DNA, the CDR3 is TGTGCCAGCAGCTTGGGGTATACCGGGACTAGCGGGGGGGCAAATGAGCAGTTCTTC.

The chain recombines TRBV5-4 with TRBJ2-2; no clear D. With 5 bases removed from V and 4 bases from J, the gap between germline ends came to 27 bases. The CDR3 consists of 19 residues. Germline values: CDR1 SGHNT, CDR2 YYREEE (reference sequence). The CDR3 spells CASSRDLTGPPVCTGELFF. The CDR3, as DNA: TGTGCCAGCAGTCGTGACCTCACCGGGCCCCCCGTATGCACCGGGGAGCTGTTTTTT.

The J gene is TRBJ2-1, the V gene TRBV4-2; 11 bases are a match to TRBD2. The CDR3 is 16 residues long. V lost 2 bases, J lost 0 bases, and 0 bases stayed unmatched. The germline CDR1 and CDR2 sequences are LGHNA and YNFKEQ. CDR3 DNA: TGTGCCAGCAGCCAAACTAGCGGGAGCTCCTACAATGAGCAGTTCTTC. It specifies CASSQTSGSSYNEQFF.

By proportion, this clone is medium-sized. The chain uses TRBV5-1 and TRBJ2-5, with 10 bases fitting TRBD1. The J segment lost 1 base and the V segment lost 0 bases, leaving 6 bases of the junction unmatched. CDR3 length equals 17 residues. The germline V gene has CDR1 SGHRS and CDR2 YFSETQ. In DNA, the CDR3 is TGCGCCAGCAGCTTGGCCGGGACAGGGGACGGCCAAGAGACCCAGTACTTC. This translates into CASSLAGTGDGQETQYF. The full variable domain, with the rest looked up from reference TRBV5-1 and TRBJ2-5, is KAGVTQTPRYLIKTRGQQVTLSCSPISGHRSVSWYQQTPGQGLQFLFEYFSETQRNKGNFPGRFSGRQFSNSRSEMNVSTLELGDSALYLCASSLAGTGDGQETQYFGPGTRLLVL.

The chain is built from TRBV30 and TRBJ1-5; unclear D gene. V dropped 5 bases and J dropped 8 bases, with 10 bases sitting between them. Germline loops: CDR1 GTSNPN, CDR2 SVGIG (reference sequence). This CDR3 is 11 amino acids long. The CDR3 is CAWDTEEPQHF. CDR3 nucleotide sequence: TGTGCCTGGGATACAGAGGAGCCCCAGCATTTT.

Turning to this clone: The junction departs from the called germline gene at one end, perhaps through a read error. The chain combines TRBV6-5 with TRBJ1-1, with D unclear. Per germline, CDR1 MNHEY and CDR2 SVGAGI. The CDR3 is 12 amino acids. As DNA, the CDR3 is TGTGCCAGCAGTGACTCCGGGAGTGAAGCTTTCTTT. Protein: CASSDSGSEAFF.

The chain links TRBV7-2 to TRBJ2-7; 9 bases line up with TRBD2. V lost 2 bases and J lost 4; bases outside the gene matches: 6. The CDR3 totals 15 residues. Per the germline V gene, CDR1 is SGHTA and CDR2 is FQGNSA. CDR3 residues: CASSLFKLAGYEQYF. The CDR3 bases are TGTGCCAGCAGCTTATTTAAGCTAGCGGGGTACGAGCAGTACTTC.

A few counts support this clone. This chain's CDR3 is CASSLTAWGYTF. CDR3 DNA: TGTGCCAGCAGCTTGACAGCCTGGGGCTACACCTTC. The chain joins TRBV5-6 to TRBJ1-2; no firm D call. Germline lookup yields CDR1 SGHDT and CDR2 YYEEEE. Trimming removed 1 base from V and 8 bases from J, with 9 bases in between. This CDR3 is 12 amino acids long.

The chain combines TRBV14 with TRBJ2-5; D is unclear. Germline values: CDR1 SGHDN, CDR2 FVKESK. V lost 0 bases, J lost 5 bases, and 13 bases lay in between. CDR3 length: 15 residues. Here the CDR3 DNA reads TGTGCCAGCAGCCAAGAGGTCCGCCCGAGGGAGACCCAGTACTTC. Protein sequence: CASSQEVRPRETQYF.

The V and J genes are TRBV7-6 and TRBJ2-3, with 7 nucleotides matching TRBD2. The CDR3 totals 13 residues. Germline V gives CDR1 SGHVS, CDR2 FNYEAQ. V shed 3 bases, J shed 4 bases, and the junction held 1 base outside the gene matches. The CDR3 region is CASSLTSSDTQYF. The CDR3 DNA sequence: TGTGCCAGCAGCTTGACTAGCTCAGATACGCAGTATTTT.

This clone has a handful of counts. The chain carries TRBV14 and TRBJ1-1, with unresolved D. CDR1 and CDR2 (germline): SGHDN, FVKESK. The CDR3 is made up of 13 amino acids. The V end lost 8 bases, the J end lost 0 bases, and 10 bases lay between the germline ends. The CDR3 here is CASELDMNTEAFF. CDR3 DNA: TGTGCCAGCGAACTAGACATGAACACTGAAGCTTTCTTT. The whole variable domain, remainder taken from reference TRBV14 and TRBJ1-1, is EAGVTQFPSHSVIEKGQTVTLRCDPISGHDNLYWYRRVMGKEIKFLLHFVKESKQDESGMPNNRFLAERTGGTYSTLKVQPAELEDSGVYFCASELDMNTEAFFGQGTRLTVV.

This clone is medium-sized in the sample. The chain combines TRBV7-2 with TRBJ2-1, with TRBD1 matching 7 bases. From germline, CDR1 is SGHTA and CDR2 FQGNSA. The trim removed 6 bases at V and 5 bases at J, leaving 4 bases unmatched. This CDR3 is 13 amino acids long. CDR3 nucleotides: TGTGCCAGCAGAGAGGGGGCAAACAATGAGCAGTTCTTC. Its translation is CASREGANNEQFF. Filled out from reference TRBV7-2 and TRBJ2-1, the complete variable domain reads GAGVSQSPSNKVTEKGKDVELRCDPISGHTALYWYRQSLGQGLEFLIYFQGNSAPDKSGLPSDRFSAERTGGSVSTLTIQRTQQEDSAVYLCASREGANNEQFFGPGTRLTVL.

The chain combines TRBV25-1 with TRBJ2-7; weak D call: TRBD1 (5 bases). The CDR3 totals 14 residues. The V end lost 0 bases, the J end lost 2 bases, and 8 bases lay between the germline ends. Per germline, CDR1 MGHDK and CDR2 SYGVNS. CDR3 region: CASSEYLDTYEQYF. For the CDR3, the DNA is TGTGCCAGCAGTGAATACTTGGACACCTACGAGCAGTACTTC.

The genes are TRBV6-1 and TRBJ2-7; maybe TRBD2 (6 bases). In germline, CDR1 is MNHNS, CDR2 SASEGT. V was shortened by 1 base and J by 2 bases, with 6 bases between the two germline ends. The CDR3 is 13 amino acids. CDR3 protein: CASSEGGAYEQYF. The CDR3 coding sequence is TGTGCCAGCAGTGAAGGGGGGGCCTACGAGCAGTACTTC.

This clone was counted once. The chain joins TRBV6-5 to TRBJ1-1; D uncertain. The length of the CDR3 is 13 residues. The V gene lost 8 bases and the J gene lost 10 bases, with 20 bases spanning the gap. Germline V gives CDR1 MNHEY, CDR2 SVGAGI. CDR3 loop: CASHAPGGVIAFF. The DNA for the CDR3 is TGTGCCAGCCACGCACCCGGCGGGGTCATAGCTTTCTTT.